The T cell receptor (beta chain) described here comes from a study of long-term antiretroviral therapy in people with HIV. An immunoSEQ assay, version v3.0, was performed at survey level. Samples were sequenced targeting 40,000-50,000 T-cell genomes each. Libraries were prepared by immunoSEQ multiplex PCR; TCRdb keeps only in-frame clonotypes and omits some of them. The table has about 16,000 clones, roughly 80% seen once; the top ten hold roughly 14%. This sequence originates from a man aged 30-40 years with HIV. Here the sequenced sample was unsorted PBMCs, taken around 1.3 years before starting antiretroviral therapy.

The CDR3 nucleotides read TGTGCCAGCAGCTTAGCCGGACTAGCTGTGGGAAACATTCAGTACTTC. Amino acids: CASSLAGLAVGNIQYF. The J gene is TRBJ2-4, the V gene TRBV7-2; 8 positions agree with TRBD2. V lost 0 bases to trimming and J lost 6 bases; unmatched junction nucleotides: 7. Looked up from germline, CDR1 is SGHTA and CDR2 is FQGNSA. This CDR3 spans 16 amino acids. Full variable domain (remainder filled in from reference TRBV7-2 and TRBJ2-4): GAGVSQSPSNKVTEKGKDVELRCDPISGHTALYWYRQSLGQGLEFLIYFQGNSAPDKSGLPSDRFSAERTGGSVSTLTIQRTQQEDSAVYLCASSLAGLAVGNIQYFGAGTRLSVL.